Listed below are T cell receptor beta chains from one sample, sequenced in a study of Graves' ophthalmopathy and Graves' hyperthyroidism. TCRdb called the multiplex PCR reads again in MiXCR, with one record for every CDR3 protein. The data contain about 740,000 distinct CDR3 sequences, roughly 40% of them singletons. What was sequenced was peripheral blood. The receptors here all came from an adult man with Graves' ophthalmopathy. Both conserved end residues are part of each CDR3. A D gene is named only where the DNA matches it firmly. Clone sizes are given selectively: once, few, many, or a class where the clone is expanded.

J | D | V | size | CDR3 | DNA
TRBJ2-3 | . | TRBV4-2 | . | CASSLLRADTQYF | TGTGCCAGCAGCCTCCTTCGGGCAGATACGCAGTATTTT
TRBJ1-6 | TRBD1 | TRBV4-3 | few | CASSMDRGLSPLHF | TGCGCCAGCAGCATGGACAGGGGGCTTTCACCCCTCCACTTT
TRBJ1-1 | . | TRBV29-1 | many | CSGRDTEAFF | TGCAGCGGGCGGGACACTGAAGCTTTCTTT
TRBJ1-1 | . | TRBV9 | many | CASSVTGNFAEAFF | TGTGCCAGCAGCGTAACAGGGAATTTCGCTGAAGCTTTCTTT
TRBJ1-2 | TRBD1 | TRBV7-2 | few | CASSFTTGTNYGYTF | TGTGCCAGCAGCTTTACGACAGGGACTAACTATGGCTACACCTTC
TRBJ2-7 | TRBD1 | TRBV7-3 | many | CASSLRQGGEQYF | TGTGCCAGCAGCTTAAGACAGGGGGGTGAGCAGTACTTC
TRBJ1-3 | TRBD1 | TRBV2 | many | CASNPNRGHGNTIYF | TGTGCCAGCAACCCAAACAGGGGGCACGGAAACACCATATATTTT
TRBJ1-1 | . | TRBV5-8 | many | CASSLGGKTEAFF | TGTGCCAGCAGCTTGGGGGGAAAGACTGAAGCTTTCTTT
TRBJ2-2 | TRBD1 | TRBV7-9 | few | CASSYRDRDAGELFF | TGTGCCAGCAGCTACCGGGACAGGGATGCCGGGGAGCTGTTTTTT
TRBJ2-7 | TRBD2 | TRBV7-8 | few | CASSLGLAGGAYEQYF | TGTGCCAGCAGCTTAGGCCTAGCGGGAGGGGCCTACGAGCAGTACTTC
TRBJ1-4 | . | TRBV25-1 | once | CASSEWTVREKLFF | TGTGCCAGCAGTGAATGGACAGTTCGTGAAAAACTGTTTTTT
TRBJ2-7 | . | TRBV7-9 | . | CASSPGRADEQYF | TGTGCCAGCAGCCCGGGCAGGGCCGACGAGCAGTACTTC
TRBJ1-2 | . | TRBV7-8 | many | CASSPRTATNYGYTF | TGTGCCAGCAGCCCCCGGACAGCAACTAACTATGGCTACACCTTC
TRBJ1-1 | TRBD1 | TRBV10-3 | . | CASRAGGVGTEAFF | TGTGCCAGCAGAGCAGGGGGAGTGGGCACTGAAGCTTTCTTT
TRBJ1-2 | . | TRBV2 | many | CASSAGRAGLYGYTF | TGTGCCAGCAGTGCCGGCCGGGCAGGGTTGTATGGCTACACCTTC
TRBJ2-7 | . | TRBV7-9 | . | CASSFAVVGRSYGQYF | TGTGCCAGCAGCTTCGCGGTGGTAGGTCGCTCCTACGGGCAGTACTTC
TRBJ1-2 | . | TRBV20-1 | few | CSARDSRSSEAAYYGYTF | TGCAGTGCTAGAGATAGTAGGTCGTCGGAGGCAGCATACTATGGCTACACCTTC
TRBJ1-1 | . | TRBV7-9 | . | CASSFISGLRNTEAFF | TGTGCCAGCAGCTTTATATCTGGGCTGAGGAACACTGAAGCTTTCTTT
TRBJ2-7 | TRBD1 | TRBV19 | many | CASSPQTGFEQYF | TGTGCCAGTAGTCCTCAGACAGGGTTCGAGCAGTACTTC
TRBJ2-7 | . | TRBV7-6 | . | CAWGIRGDEQYF | TGTGCCTGGGGTATCAGGGGGGACGAGCAGTACTTC
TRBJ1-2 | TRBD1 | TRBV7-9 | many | CASSKKTGGADGYTF | TGTGCCAGCAGCAAGAAGACAGGGGGCGCGGATGGCTACACCTTC
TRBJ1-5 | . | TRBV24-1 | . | CATSDWGAGTEYQPQHF | TGTGCCACCAGTGATTGGGGGGCCGGGACGGAATATCAGCCCCAGCATTTT
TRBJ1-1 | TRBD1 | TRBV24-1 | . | CATSGTGGSTGESEAFF | TGTGCCACCAGTGGGACAGGGGGTAGCACCGGGGAGAGTGAAGCTTTCTTT
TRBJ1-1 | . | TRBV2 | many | CASEVKASGITEAFF | TGTGCCAGCGAAGTGAAGGCATCGGGGATCACTGAAGCTTTCTTT
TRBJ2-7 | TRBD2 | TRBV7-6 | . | CASSPGHRTSGSSYEQYF | TGTGCCAGCAGCCCGGGACATCGGACTAGCGGGAGCTCCTACGAGCAGTACTTC
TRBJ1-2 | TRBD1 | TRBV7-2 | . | CASSLGGWWDREHDKYGYTF | TGTGCCAGCAGCTTAGGTGGTTGGTGGGACAGGGAACATGATAAATATGGCTACACCTTC
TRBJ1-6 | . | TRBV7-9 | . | CASSPPQGYNSPLHF | TGTGCCAGCAGCCCTCCGCAGGGGTATAATTCACCCCTCCACTTT
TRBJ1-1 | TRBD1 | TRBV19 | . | CASSMLRGQGSAEAFF | TGTGCCAGTAGTATGCTAAGGGGACAGGGTTCGGCTGAAGCTTTCTTT
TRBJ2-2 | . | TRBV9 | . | CASSVADTNTGELFF | TGTGCCAGCAGCGTAGCTGATACGAACACCGGGGAGCTGTTTTTT
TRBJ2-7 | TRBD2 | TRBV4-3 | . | CASSQPLAGRSYEQYF | TGCGCCAGCAGCCAGCCCCTAGCGGGGCGTTCATACGAGCAGTACTTC
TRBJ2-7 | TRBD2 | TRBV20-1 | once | CSARETSGNSYEQYF | TGCAGTGCGAGGGAAACTAGCGGAAACTCCTACGAGCAGTACTTC
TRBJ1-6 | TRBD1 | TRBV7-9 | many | CASSLVGQGNSPLHF | TGTGCCAGCAGCTTGGTCGGACAGGGCAATTCACCCCTCCACTTT
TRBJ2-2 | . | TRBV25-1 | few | CASSDRDFTGELFF | TGTGCCAGCAGCGACAGGGACTTCACCGGGGAGCTGTTTTTT
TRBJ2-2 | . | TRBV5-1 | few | CASRPGPRSPGELFF | TGCGCCAGCAGGCCTGGGCCGCGGAGCCCCGGGGAGCTGTTTTTT
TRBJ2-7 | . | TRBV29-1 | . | CSVEVATRKGGPSYEQYF | TGCAGCGTTGAAGTCGCCACACGAAAGGGCGGACCCTCCTACGAGCAGTACTTC
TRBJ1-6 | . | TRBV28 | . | CASSTTGAVGSPLHF | TGTGCCAGCAGCACCACGGGGGCGGTCGGGTCACCCCTCCACTTT
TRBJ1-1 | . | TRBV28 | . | CASSVPFRDTEAFF | TGTGCCAGCAGTGTTCCCTTCCGAGACACTGAAGCTTTCTTT
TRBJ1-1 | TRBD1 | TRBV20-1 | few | CSARIDREGEAFF | TGCAGTGCTCGAATAGACAGGGAAGGTGAAGCTTTCTTT
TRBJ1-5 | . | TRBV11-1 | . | CASSLARRGVSNQPQHF | TGTGCCAGCAGTTTAGCGCGACGGGGGGTAAGCAATCAGCCCCAGCATTTT
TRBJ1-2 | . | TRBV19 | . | CASTLDSGNNYGYTF | TGTGCCAGCACCTTGGATTCCGGGAATAACTATGGCTACACCTTC
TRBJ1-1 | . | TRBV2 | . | CASSPPFGATEAFF | TGTGCCAGCAGCCCCCCGTTCGGGGCTACTGAAGCTTTCTTT
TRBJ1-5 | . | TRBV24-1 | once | CATSARKGVLQPQHF | TGTGCCACCAGTGCTAGGAAAGGGGTCCTTCAGCCCCAGCATTTT
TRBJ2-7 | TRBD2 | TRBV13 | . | CASSPGTSIDEQYF | TGTGCCAGCAGCCCAGGGACTAGTATTGACGAGCAGTACTTC
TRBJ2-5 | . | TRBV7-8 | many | CASSLAIPETQYF | TGTGCCAGCAGCTTAGCGATCCCGGAGACCCAGTACTTC
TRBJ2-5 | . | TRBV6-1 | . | CASSDQGLKETQYF | TGTGCCAGCAGTGATCAGGGTCTGAAAGAGACCCAGTACTTC
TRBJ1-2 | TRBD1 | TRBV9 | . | CASSESTGTGQGYTF | TGTGCCAGCAGCGAATCCACCGGGACAGGACAGGGCTACACCTTC
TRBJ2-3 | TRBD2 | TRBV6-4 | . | CASSFSGASTDTQYF | TGTGCCAGCAGTTTTAGCGGGGCTAGCACAGATACGCAGTATTTT
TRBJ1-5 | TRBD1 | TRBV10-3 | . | CAIKGQGNSNQPQHF | TGTGCCATCAAGGGACAGGGTAACAGCAATCAGCCCCAGCATTTT
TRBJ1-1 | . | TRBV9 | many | CASSVGASGTEAFF | TGTGCCAGCAGCGTAGGGGCCAGCGGCACTGAAGCTTTCTTT
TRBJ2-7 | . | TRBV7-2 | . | CASSPGVLDEQYF | TGTGCCAGCTCACCAGGAGTTCTCGACGAGCAGTACTTC
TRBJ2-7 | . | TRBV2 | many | CASSKGPKDEQYF | TGTGCCAGCAGTAAGGGGCCTAAGGACGAGCAGTACTTC
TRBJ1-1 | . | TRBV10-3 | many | CAISESQNEAFF | TGTGCCATCAGTGAGTCTCAGAACGAAGCTTTCTTT